The 22 T cell receptor beta chains listed next were all sequenced from one sample in a study of metastatic and nonmetastatic thyroid tumors. TCRdb re-clonotyped the PCR reads via MiXCR. The data show around 7,100 clones, about a third seen once. All patients were treatment-naive before thyroid surgery. Sequencing was performed on adjacent normal tissue. The receptors come from a female donor with papillary thyroid cancer or a benign thyroid nodule (not recorded which). Some clones in this sample may be carry-over from other donors' samples.

This clone was recorded a few times. The chain employs TRBV12-3 or TRBV12-4 and TRBJ2-7, with unresolved D. There are 14 residues in the CDR3. V shed 0 bases and J shed 2 bases, with 8 bases lying between them. The CDR3 DNA reads as TGTGCCAGCAGTTTAGCGCAAGGCCCCTACGAGCAGTACTTC. It specifies CASSLAQGPYEQYF.

A few counts support this clone. The chain recombines TRBV6-2 or TRBV6-3 with TRBJ1-6, with D hard to call. Trimming stripped 2 bases from V and 10 bases from J, with 12 bases between. The CDR3 spans 14 residues. Germline loops: CDR1 MNHEY, CDR2 SVGEGT. The CDR3 here is CASSYVGSSSPLHF. The CDR3, as DNA: TGTGCCAGCAGTTACGTGGGATCCAGCTCACCCCTCCACTTT.

In nucleotides, the CDR3 is TGTGCCAGCAGCCTTAGGCCCCTCGGGACAGGCAGCTCCTACGAGCAGTACTTC. Translated, it gives CASSLRPLGTGSSYEQYF. The gene calls are TRBV11-2 and TRBJ2-7; 8 bases align to TRBD1. CDR1 and CDR2 (germline): SGHAT, FQNNGV. V was pared by 5 bases and J by 0 bases, with 15 bases of the junction left unmatched. This CDR3 is 18 amino acids long.

The CDR3 is CASTYSNQPQHF. In DNA, the CDR3 is TGTGCCAGCACATATAGCAATCAGCCCCAGCATTTT. V and J are TRBV12-3 or TRBV12-4 and TRBJ1-5; D gene uncertain. Trimming took 7 bases from V and 0 from J, leaving 4 bases between them. The CDR3 extends over 12 amino acids.

Notes on this clone: Sequence at one end of the junction differs from germline and may be a read error. V is TRBV5-6 and J is TRBJ2-5; 7 bases are shared with TRBD1. Looked up from germline, CDR1 is SGHDT and CDR2 is YYEEEE. CDR3 length: 16 residues. This CDR3 is CASILRGRSPSETQYF. CDR3 in DNA: TGTGCCAGCATCTTGAGGGGGCGCAGCCCCAGTGAGACCCAGTACTTC.

The chain joins TRBV28 to TRBJ1-5; tentatively, D is TRBD1 (5 bases). V dropped 3 bases and J dropped 5 bases, with 8 bases sitting between them. The CDR3 runs 13 residues. Looked up from germline, CDR1 is MDHEN and CDR2 is SYDVKM. This CDR3 is CASSLQGDQPQHF. The DNA for the CDR3 is TGTGCCAGCAGTTTGCAGGGAGATCAGCCCCAGCATTTT.

This clone has more than one count but fewer than ten. V is TRBV11-2 and J is TRBJ1-2, with a possible D match to TRBD1 (6 bases). Trimming left V 4 bases short and J 4 bases short, with 10 bases between. The CDR3 extends over 13 amino acids. CDR1 is SGHAT, CDR2 FQNNGV, per germline. The CDR3: CASSSGTTYGYTF. The CDR3 DNA sequence: TGTGCCAGCAGCTCCGGGACAACCTATGGCTACACCTTC.

The chain joins TRBV11-2 to TRBJ2-7; D is uncertain. Trimming removed 9 bases from V and 0 bases from J, with 9 bases in between. Germline CDR1 is SGHAT and CDR2 is FQNNGV. The CDR3 extends over 12 amino acids. CDR3 protein: CASGGSSYEQYF. The DNA of the CDR3 is TGTGCCAGTGGCGGATCCTCCTACGAGCAGTACTTC.

This clone has a handful of counts. V usage is TRBV6-1 and J usage is TRBJ2-1; 12 positions agree with TRBD2. With V trimmed by 4 bases and J by 4 bases, 5 bases remained unmatched. CDR3 length: 16 residues. The V gene's germline CDR1 is MNHNS and CDR2 SASEGT. The CDR3 sequence: CASSGWTSGAYNEQFF. Here the CDR3 DNA reads TGTGCCAGCAGTGGGTGGACTAGCGGGGCTTACAATGAGCAGTTCTTC.

This clone was seen once. The J gene is TRBJ2-1, the V gene TRBV3-1; D is perhaps TRBD2 (5 bases). There are 14 residues in the CDR3. Germline CDR1 is LGHDT and CDR2 is YNNKEL (reference sequence). Trimming left V 4 bases short and J 4 bases short, with 11 bases between. The CDR3 coding sequence is TGTGCCAGCAGCCTCTCATCGGGGTACAATGAGCAGTTCTTC. Its protein is CASSLSSGYNEQFF.

This clone occurred a few times. The V call is TRBV6-1, the J call TRBJ1-2; 9 bases agree with TRBD1. The CDR3 runs to 13 residues. V was clipped by 7 bases and J by 7 bases; unmatched bases: 7. Looked up from germline, CDR1 is MNHNS and CDR2 is SASEGT. CDR3 in amino acids: CASIFRDRAGYTF. As DNA, the CDR3 is TGTGCCAGCATCTTCCGGGACAGGGCTGGCTACACCTTC.

The rearrangement uses TRBV5-1 and TRBJ1-1; unclear D gene. The length of the CDR3 is 13 residues. With 1 base removed from V and 5 bases from J, the gap between germline ends came to 9 bases. CDR1 is SGHRS and CDR2 is YFSETQ in the germline V gene. The chain's CDR3 is CASSLLKQTEAFF. CDR3 nucleotides: TGCGCCAGCAGCTTGTTGAAACAGACTGAAGCTTTCTTT.

This clone was picked up many times. The J gene is TRBJ2-1, the V gene TRBV9; D not certain. The CDR3 covers 15 residues. V was pared by 0 bases and J by 0 bases, with 7 bases between. The germline V gene has CDR1 SGDLS and CDR2 YYNGEE. CDR3 nucleotide sequence: TGTGCCAGCAGCGTAGGGCGGAGCTCCTACAATGAGCAGTTCTTC. Protein sequence: CASSVGRSSYNEQFF.

This clone was recorded a few times. This sequence joins TRBV25-1 and TRBJ1-3; D remains unclear. V lost 5 bases and J lost 1, with 6 bases in between. This CDR3 has 13 residues. From germline, CDR1 is MGHDK and CDR2 SYGVNS. CDR3 sequence: CASSLASGNTIYF. The CDR3 DNA is TGTGCCAGCAGTTTAGCTTCTGGAAACACCATATATTTT.

This chain connects TRBV6-1 to TRBJ2-1; the match to TRBD2 covers 11 bases. With 6 bases clipped from V and 5 bases from J, the junction kept 6 bases outside the gene matches. CDR1 is MNHNS and CDR2 is SASEGT in the germline V gene. The CDR3 contains 15 residues. DNA for the CDR3: TGTGCCAGCAGGAGAGGACTAGCGGGTGACAATGAGCAGTTCTTC. This sequence encodes CASRRGLAGDNEQFF.

The chain combines TRBV20-1 with TRBJ2-7; weak D call: TRBD1 (6 bases). The V end lost 1 base, the J end lost 7 bases, and 17 bases lay between the germline ends. Germline V gene data show CDR1 as DFQATT and CDR2 as SNEGSKA (reference sequence). The CDR3 consists of 14 residues. The CDR3 sequence: CSARVAGALGEQYF. The CDR3 nucleotides read TGCAGTGCTAGAGTGGCAGGGGCTCTCGGGGAGCAGTACTTC.

By sample fraction, this clone is medium-sized (0.01 to 0.1%). This chain links TRBV24-1 with TRBJ2-4; 10 nucleotides agree with TRBD1. The CDR3 covers 16 residues. Germline lookup yields CDR1 KGHDR and CDR2 SFDVKD. With 0 bases clipped from V and 6 bases from J, the junction kept 4 bases outside the gene matches. The CDR3 region is CATSDLGGDRGNIQYF. Written as DNA, the CDR3 is TGTGCCACCAGTGATTTGGGGGGGGACAGGGGAAACATTCAGTACTTC.

The count of this clone is one. The chain joins TRBV5-1 to TRBJ1-6; D is possibly TRBD1 (6 bases). The germline V and J ends were trimmed by 0 bases and 7 bases, with 11 bases remaining between them. The CDR3 covers 15 residues. CDR1 and CDR2 (germline): SGHRS, YFSETQ. The CDR3 coding sequence is TGCGCCAGCAGCTTGGGGGACATTAGGAATTCACCCCTCCACTTT. It specifies CASSLGDIRNSPLHF.

A few counts support this clone. The chain carries TRBV27 and TRBJ1-5; D remains ambiguous. Germline V gives CDR1 MNHEY, CDR2 SMNVEV (reference sequence). The CDR3 consists of 15 residues. The V end was cut by 3 bases, the J end by 3 bases, with 12 bases between. The CDR3 bases are TGTGCCAGCAGTTTGAAGGAGGGAATCAATCAGCCCCAGCATTTT. Residues: CASSLKEGINQPQHF.

The chain carries TRBV5-1 and TRBJ2-5; perhaps TRBD2 as D (6 bases). The CDR3 is made up of 15 amino acids. V shed 1 base and J shed 2 bases, with 12 bases lying between them. CDR1 and CDR2 from the germline V gene are SGHRS and YFSETQ. The CDR3 reads CASSLLGLVQETQYF. The DNA for the CDR3 is TGCGCCAGCAGCTTGTTGGGACTCGTGCAAGAGACCCAGTACTTC.

V usage is TRBV12-3 or TRBV12-4 and J usage is TRBJ1-4; D is perhaps TRBD1 (5 bases). CDR3 size: 12 residues. V lost 5 bases and J lost 10, with 11 bases in between. The CDR3 loop reads CASSQGVGKLFF. The CDR3 DNA follows: TGTGCCAGCAGTCAGGGTGTCGGAAAACTGTTTTTT.

The chain is built from TRBV2 and TRBJ1-5; D uncertain. Germline V CDR1 and CDR2: SNHLY, FYNNEI. The CDR3 has 14 amino acids. Between the trimmed V and J ends, which lost 7 bases and 5 bases, there was a span of 15 bases. This CDR3 reads CASMDGSLHQPQHF. CDR3 nucleotides: TGTGCCAGCATGGACGGGTCTCTACATCAGCCCCAGCATTTT.